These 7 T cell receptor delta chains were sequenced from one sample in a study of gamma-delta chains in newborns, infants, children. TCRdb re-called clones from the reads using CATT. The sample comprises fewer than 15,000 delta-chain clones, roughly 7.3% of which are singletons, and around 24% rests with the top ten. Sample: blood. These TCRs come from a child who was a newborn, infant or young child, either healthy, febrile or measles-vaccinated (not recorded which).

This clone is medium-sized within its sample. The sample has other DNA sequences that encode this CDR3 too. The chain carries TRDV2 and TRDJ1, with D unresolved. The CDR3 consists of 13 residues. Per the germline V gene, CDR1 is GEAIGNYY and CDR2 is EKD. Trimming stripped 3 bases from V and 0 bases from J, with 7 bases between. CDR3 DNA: TGTGCCTGTGACCGGATGTACACCGATAAACTCATCTTT. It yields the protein CACDRMYTDKLIF.

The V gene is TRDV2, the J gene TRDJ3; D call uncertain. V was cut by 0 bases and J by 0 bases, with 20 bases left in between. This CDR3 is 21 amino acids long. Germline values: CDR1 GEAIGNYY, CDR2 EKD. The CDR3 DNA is TGTGCCTGTGACACCGTTCCCCCTAGTACTGCCACCTCCTGGGACACCCGACAGATGTTTTTC. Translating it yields CACDTVPPSTATSWDTRQMFF.

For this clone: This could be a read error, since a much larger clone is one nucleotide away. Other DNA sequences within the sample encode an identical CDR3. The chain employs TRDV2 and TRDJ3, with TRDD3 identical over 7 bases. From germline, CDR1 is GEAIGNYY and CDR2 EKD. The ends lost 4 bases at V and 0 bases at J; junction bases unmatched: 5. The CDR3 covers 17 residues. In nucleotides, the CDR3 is TGTGCCTGTGAGTACTGGGGTAGCTCCTGGGACACCCGACAGATGTTTTTC. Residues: CACEYWGSSWDTRQMFF.

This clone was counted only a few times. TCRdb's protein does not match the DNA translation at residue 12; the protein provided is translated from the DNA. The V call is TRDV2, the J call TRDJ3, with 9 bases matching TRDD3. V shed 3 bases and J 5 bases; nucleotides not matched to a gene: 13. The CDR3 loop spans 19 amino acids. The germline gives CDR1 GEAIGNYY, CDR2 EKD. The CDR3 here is CACDLIRGYASRDTRQMFF. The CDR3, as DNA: TGTGCCTGTGACCTTATCCGGGGATACGCGTCCCGGGACACCCGACAGATGTTTTTC.

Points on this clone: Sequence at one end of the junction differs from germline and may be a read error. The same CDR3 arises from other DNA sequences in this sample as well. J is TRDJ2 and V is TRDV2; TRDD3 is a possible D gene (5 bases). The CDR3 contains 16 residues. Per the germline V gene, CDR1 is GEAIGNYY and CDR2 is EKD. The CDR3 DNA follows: TGTGCCTGTGACCAACTGGTCCCTGGTTTGACAGCCCAACTCTTCTTT. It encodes CACDQLVPGLTAQLFF.

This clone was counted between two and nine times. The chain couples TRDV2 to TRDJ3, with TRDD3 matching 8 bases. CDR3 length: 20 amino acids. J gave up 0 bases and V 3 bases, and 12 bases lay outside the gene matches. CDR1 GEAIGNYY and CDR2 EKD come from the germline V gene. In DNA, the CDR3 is TGTGCCTGTGACGTACTGGGGGTCACCCCGAGCTCCTGGGACACCCGACAGATGTTTTTC. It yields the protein CACDVLGVTPSSWDTRQMFF.

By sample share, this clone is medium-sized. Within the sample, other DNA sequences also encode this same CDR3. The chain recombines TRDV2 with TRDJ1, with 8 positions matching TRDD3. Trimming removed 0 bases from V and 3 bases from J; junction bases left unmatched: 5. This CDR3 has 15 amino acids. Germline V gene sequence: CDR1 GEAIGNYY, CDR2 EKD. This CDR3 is CACDTVGYAADKLIF. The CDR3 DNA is TGTGCCTGTGACACCGTGGGATACGCCGCCGATAAACTCATCTTT.